A selection of T cell receptor beta chains follows, all from one sample in a study of OX40 agonist ivuxolimab in advanced cancers. Clones were sequenced by immunoSEQ multiplex PCR, and TCRdb holds only the in-frame ones, with some missing. The data contain about 77,000 clones, around nine tenths of them singletons. This material consisted of CD4+ or CD8+ T cells sorted from blood, taken in a trial of the OX40 agonist ivuxolimab. All receptors derive from an adult with an advanced solid tumor such as melanoma, head and neck, liver or kidney cancer. The CDR3 runs from the conserved cysteine through the conserved F or W. The order of the fields is V gene, clone size, J gene, D gene, CDR3 DNA, CDR3 protein. The D gene is left open where the match is weak. The listing skips clone size in some rows; elsewhere it reads once, few, many or a size class.

v_call: TRBV20-1; clone_size: few; j_call: TRBJ1-1; d_call: TRBD1; cdr3_nt: TGCAGTGCCCTATGGGACAGGGAAGCTTTCTTT; cdr3_aa: CSALWDREAFF
v_call: TRBV9; clone_size: NA; j_call: TRBJ2-3; d_call: TRBD2; cdr3_nt: TGTGCCAGCAGCGCCAGGCGTCAGGGAGGGACTCATGGAGATACGCAGTATTTT; cdr3_aa: CASSARRQGGTHGDTQYF
v_call: TRBV2; clone_size: NA; j_call: TRBJ1-4; d_call: NA; cdr3_nt: TGTGCCAGCTTCGATTCCCCAGGGGTTAATGAAAAACTGTTTTTT; cdr3_aa: CASFDSPGVNEKLFF
v_call: TRBV6-6; clone_size: NA; j_call: TRBJ2-5; d_call: TRBD2; cdr3_nt: TGTGCCAGCACGACTAGCGGGACGCAAGGGACCCAGTACTTC; cdr3_aa: CASTTSGTQGTQYF
v_call: TRBV6-6; clone_size: NA; j_call: TRBJ2-5; d_call: NA; cdr3_nt: TGTGCCAGCAGTTACTCGAAAGAGACCCAGTACTTC; cdr3_aa: CASSYSKETQYF
v_call: TRBV7-3; clone_size: once; j_call: TRBJ2-5; d_call: TRBD1; cdr3_nt: TGTGCCAGCAGCTTTTCCGGACAGGTACAAGAGACCCAGTACTTC; cdr3_aa: CASSFSGQVQETQYF
v_call: TRBV18; clone_size: NA; j_call: TRBJ1-1; d_call: NA; cdr3_nt: TGTGCCAGCTCACCACAGCCCACTGAAGCTTTCTTT; cdr3_aa: CASSPQPTEAFF
v_call: TRBV5-1; clone_size: NA; j_call: TRBJ1-2; d_call: NA; cdr3_nt: TGCGCCAGCAGCTTGGCCGGCAGGGGCGACTATGGCTACACCTTC; cdr3_aa: CASSLAGRGDYGYTF
v_call: TRBV5-1; clone_size: NA; j_call: TRBJ2-3; d_call: NA; cdr3_nt: TGCGCCAGCAGCTTGGGGTTTTTAGGCACAGATACGCAGTATTTT; cdr3_aa: CASSLGFLGTDTQYF
v_call: TRBV15; clone_size: once; j_call: TRBJ2-1; d_call: NA; cdr3_nt: TGTGCCACCAGCAGAGATGCGGGCGGGACGGATGAGCAGTTCTTC; cdr3_aa: CATSRDAGGTDEQFF
v_call: TRBV2; clone_size: NA; j_call: TRBJ2-7; d_call: TRBD2; cdr3_nt: TGTGCCAGCAGTCGCCGACTAGCGGAGTCCTACGAGCAGTGCTTC; cdr3_aa: CASSRRLAESYEQCF
v_call: TRBV7-9; clone_size: NA; j_call: TRBJ1-2; d_call: TRBD1; cdr3_nt: TGTGCCAGCAGCCTCGGACAGGGAATTAACTATGGCTACACCTTC; cdr3_aa: CASSLGQGINYGYTF
v_call: TRBV18; clone_size: NA; j_call: TRBJ1-5; d_call: NA; cdr3_nt: TGTGCCAGCACGGACAGCCTCAATCAGCCCCAGCATTTT; cdr3_aa: CASTDSLNQPQHF
v_call: TRBV15; clone_size: NA; j_call: TRBJ1-2; d_call: NA; cdr3_nt: TGTGCCACCACCCCAGGGGAAAGCTATGGCTACACCTTC; cdr3_aa: CATTPGESYGYTF
v_call: TRBV14; clone_size: NA; j_call: TRBJ2-7; d_call: TRBD2; cdr3_nt: TGTGCCAGCAGCCAAGAAGGGAGGGGCCTGAGCTCCTACGAGCAGTACTTC; cdr3_aa: CASSQEGRGLSSYEQYF
v_call: TRBV18; clone_size: NA; j_call: TRBJ1-1; d_call: NA; cdr3_nt: TGTGCCAGCTCACCCAAACAGGGTTGGAACACTGAAGCTTTCTTT; cdr3_aa: CASSPKQGWNTEAFF
v_call: TRBV6-1; clone_size: NA; j_call: TRBJ1-5; d_call: TRBD1; cdr3_nt: TGTGCCAGCAGTAGGGACAGGGGACCCAATCAGCCCCAGCATTTT; cdr3_aa: CASSRDRGPNQPQHF
v_call: TRBV7-8; clone_size: NA; j_call: TRBJ2-5; d_call: NA; cdr3_nt: TGTGCCAGCAGCTTGGGCCTAAAAGCCGGGACCCAGTACTTC; cdr3_aa: CASSLGLKAGTQYF
v_call: TRBV5-8; clone_size: NA; j_call: TRBJ1-3; d_call: NA; cdr3_nt: TGTGCCAGCAGCTCCGGGAGGCGTGCGGCTGGAAACACCATATATTTT; cdr3_aa: CASSSGRRAAGNTIYF
v_call: TRBV5-1; clone_size: NA; j_call: TRBJ1-2; d_call: TRBD1; cdr3_nt: TGCGCCAGCAGCTCCACAGGGGCGAAGGGTGGCTACACCTTC; cdr3_aa: CASSSTGAKGGYTF
v_call: TRBV19; clone_size: once; j_call: TRBJ1-2; d_call: NA; cdr3_nt: TGTGCCAGTAGACATATGGCTGTAGGGAGCAACTATGGCTACACCTTC; cdr3_aa: CASRHMAVGSNYGYTF
v_call: TRBV7-3; clone_size: few; j_call: TRBJ2-3; d_call: NA; cdr3_nt: TGTGCCAGCAGCTTATCCCGCGGAGCGGGTACAGATACGCAGTATTTT; cdr3_aa: CASSLSRGAGTDTQYF
v_call: TRBV9; clone_size: NA; j_call: TRBJ2-3; d_call: NA; cdr3_nt: TGTGCCAGCAGCGTAGTCGGGGACTCCTCCCGAGATACGCAGTATTTT; cdr3_aa: CASSVVGDSSRDTQYF
v_call: TRBV5-5; clone_size: NA; j_call: TRBJ2-7; d_call: TRBD1; cdr3_nt: TGTGCCAGCAGCGAAGGGACAGGGGGCAAGTACGAGCAGTACTTC; cdr3_aa: CASSEGTGGKYEQYF
v_call: TRBV29-1; clone_size: NA; j_call: TRBJ1-1; d_call: TRBD1; cdr3_nt: TGCAGCGTCCCAGCAGGGGGCCTCACTGAAGCTTTCTTT; cdr3_aa: CSVPAGGLTEAFF
v_call: TRBV7-3; clone_size: NA; j_call: TRBJ2-6; d_call: NA; cdr3_nt: TGTGCCAGCAGCATGTCAGGGGGGGCCAACGTCCTGACTTTC; cdr3_aa: CASSMSGGANVLTF
v_call: TRBV27; clone_size: NA; j_call: TRBJ2-1; d_call: NA; cdr3_nt: TGTGCCAGCAGTTTCCGGGACACTTACAATGAGCAGTTCTTC; cdr3_aa: CASSFRDTYNEQFF
v_call: TRBV7-2; clone_size: NA; j_call: TRBJ1-5; d_call: NA; cdr3_nt: TGTGCCAGCAGCCCCGGGGGCCAGCAGCCCCAGCATTTT; cdr3_aa: CASSPGGQQPQHF
v_call: TRBV19; clone_size: NA; j_call: TRBJ1-2; d_call: NA; cdr3_nt: TGTGCCAGTACCCGAAGGGGTTCCCGAGGTAATGGCTACACCTTC; cdr3_aa: CASTRRGSRGNGYTF
v_call: TRBV10-3; clone_size: NA; j_call: TRBJ2-7; d_call: NA; cdr3_nt: TGTGCCATCAGTGGACTAGTACTCTACGAGCAGTACTTC; cdr3_aa: CAISGLVLYEQYF
v_call: TRBV19; clone_size: NA; j_call: TRBJ1-5; d_call: NA; cdr3_nt: TGTGCCAGTAGTATGAAGAGAAGCAGCAATCAGCCCCAGCATTTT; cdr3_aa: CASSMKRSSNQPQHF
v_call: TRBV7-3; clone_size: NA; j_call: TRBJ2-1; d_call: NA; cdr3_nt: TGTGCCAGCAGCCTACGGCCGGCGGTTACCGGAACTGGCAATGAGCAGTTCTTC; cdr3_aa: CASSLRPAVTGTGNEQFF
v_call: TRBV18; clone_size: NA; j_call: TRBJ2-1; d_call: TRBD1; cdr3_nt: TGTGCCAGCTCACCGGCACAGGGGGTGAATGAGCAGTTCTTC; cdr3_aa: CASSPAQGVNEQFF
v_call: TRBV5-4; clone_size: once; j_call: TRBJ2-7; d_call: TRBD1; cdr3_nt: TGTGCCAGCAGCCATACAGGGGTCTACGAGCAGTACTTC; cdr3_aa: CASSHTGVYEQYF
v_call: TRBV21-1; clone_size: NA; j_call: TRBJ2-3; d_call: NA; cdr3_nt: TGTGCCAGCAGCGTCGGCGGGGGACTAGCGAGCACAGATACGCAGTATTTT; cdr3_aa: CASSVGGGLASTDTQYF
v_call: TRBV19; clone_size: NA; j_call: TRBJ2-6; d_call: NA; cdr3_nt: TGTGCCAGTAGTCAGAGGGACATTTTCGCCTCTGGGGCCAACGTCCTGACTTTC; cdr3_aa: CASSQRDIFASGANVLTF
v_call: TRBV27; clone_size: NA; j_call: TRBJ2-7; d_call: NA; cdr3_nt: TGTGCCAGCAGCTTACAGGGGGCGGGGGGCTACGAGCAGTACTTC; cdr3_aa: CASSLQGAGGYEQYF
v_call: TRBV7-2; clone_size: NA; j_call: TRBJ2-4; d_call: NA; cdr3_nt: TGTGCCAGCAGCTTAAACAGGGTGGGGCTAAAAAACATTCAGTACTTC; cdr3_aa: CASSLNRVGLKNIQYF
v_call: TRBV7-2; clone_size: NA; j_call: TRBJ2-2; d_call: TRBD2; cdr3_nt: TGTGCCAGCAGCATAGTGGGACTAGCGGGGAACACCGGGGAGCTGTTTTTT; cdr3_aa: CASSIVGLAGNTGELFF
v_call: TRBV6-6; clone_size: NA; j_call: TRBJ1-5; d_call: NA; cdr3_nt: TGTGCCAGCAGCCGGCGGGGGGACAATCAGCCCCAGCATTTT; cdr3_aa: CASSRRGDNQPQHF
v_call: TRBV11-2; clone_size: NA; j_call: TRBJ1-4; d_call: NA; cdr3_nt: TGTGCCAGCAGCTTAGATGCGGTTGTGAGGGAAAAACTGTTTTTT; cdr3_aa: CASSLDAVVREKLFF
v_call: TRBV6-4; clone_size: NA; j_call: TRBJ1-3; d_call: NA; cdr3_nt: TGTGCCAGGTTCAGGGTAATCTCTGGAAACACCATATATTTT; cdr3_aa: CARFRVISGNTIYF
v_call: TRBV4-2; clone_size: once; j_call: TRBJ2-7; d_call: TRBD2; cdr3_nt: TGTGCCAGCAGCCCTGGACTAGCGGTTGGTGAGCAGTACTTC; cdr3_aa: CASSPGLAVGEQYF
v_call: TRBV9; clone_size: NA; j_call: TRBJ2-7; d_call: TRBD2; cdr3_nt: TGTGCCAGCAGCGCCGGACTAGCCCGCTCCTACGAGCAGTACTTC; cdr3_aa: CASSAGLARSYEQYF
v_call: TRBV11-3; clone_size: NA; j_call: TRBJ1-1; d_call: NA; cdr3_nt: TGTGCCAGCAGCTTGGGGCGGCAGGCCGCTGAAGCTTTCTTT; cdr3_aa: CASSLGRQAAEAFF
v_call: TRBV5-1; clone_size: NA; j_call: TRBJ2-3; d_call: NA; cdr3_nt: TGCGCCAGCAGCTTCGGGGGGCTAGCGGCCACAGATACGCAGTATTTT; cdr3_aa: CASSFGGLAATDTQYF
v_call: TRBV6-4; clone_size: NA; j_call: TRBJ2-1; d_call: NA; cdr3_nt: TGTGCCAGCAGTGACACTACGAGCTCCTACAATGAGCAGTTCTTC; cdr3_aa: CASSDTTSSYNEQFF
v_call: TRBV5-1; clone_size: NA; j_call: TRBJ2-7; d_call: TRBD1; cdr3_nt: TGCGCCAGCAGCTCCGGGACAGGGGACCACGAGCAGTACTTC; cdr3_aa: CASSSGTGDHEQYF
v_call: TRBV7-6; clone_size: NA; j_call: TRBJ1-1; d_call: TRBD1; cdr3_nt: TGTGCTAGCAGTTTGGACAGGGAGGCTGAAGCTTTCTTT; cdr3_aa: CASSLDREAEAFF
v_call: TRBV15; clone_size: NA; j_call: TRBJ2-1; d_call: NA; cdr3_nt: TGTGCCACCAGCAGAGAGGAGTACAATGAGCAGTTCTTC; cdr3_aa: CATSREEYNEQFF
v_call: TRBV13; clone_size: NA; j_call: TRBJ2-5; d_call: NA; cdr3_nt: TGTGCCAGCAGCCTCCGTCGTCCGTTGGGCCAAGAGACCCAGTACTTC; cdr3_aa: CASSLRRPLGQETQYF
v_call: TRBV7-2; clone_size: NA; j_call: TRBJ2-7; d_call: NA; cdr3_nt: TGTGCCAGCAGCTTCTGGTCGGGGTCCTCCTACGAGCAGTACTTC; cdr3_aa: CASSFWSGSSYEQYF
v_call: TRBV11-3; clone_size: once; j_call: TRBJ2-1; d_call: TRBD1; cdr3_nt: TGTGCCAGCAGCTCTCCAGGGGGTCGCTATGAGCAGTTCTTC; cdr3_aa: CASSSPGGRYEQFF
v_call: TRBV21-1; clone_size: NA; j_call: TRBJ2-6; d_call: NA; cdr3_nt: TGTGCCAGCAGCAAAGGGGCCCGGGCGGCTGGGGCCAACGTCCTGACTTTC; cdr3_aa: CASSKGARAAGANVLTF
v_call: TRBV7-2; clone_size: NA; j_call: TRBJ2-3; d_call: TRBD2; cdr3_nt: TGTGCCAGCAGCTTAGCTGGGACTAGCGGGAGGGCAGATACGCAGTATTTT; cdr3_aa: CASSLAGTSGRADTQYF